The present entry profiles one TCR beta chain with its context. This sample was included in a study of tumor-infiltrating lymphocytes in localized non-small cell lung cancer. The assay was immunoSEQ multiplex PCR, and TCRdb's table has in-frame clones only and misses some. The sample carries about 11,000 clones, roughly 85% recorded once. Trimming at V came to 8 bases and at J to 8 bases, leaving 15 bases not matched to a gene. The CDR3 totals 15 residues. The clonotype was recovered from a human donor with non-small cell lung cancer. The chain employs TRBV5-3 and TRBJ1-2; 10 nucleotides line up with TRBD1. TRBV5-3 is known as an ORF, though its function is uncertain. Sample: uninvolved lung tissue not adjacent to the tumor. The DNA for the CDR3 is TGTGCCAGCAGCGGGGGGGACAGGGGAGAGGAGGGCTACACCTTC. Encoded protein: CASSGGDRGEEGYTF.